One and the same sample provided the 2 T cell receptor beta chains below, sequenced in a study of graft-versus-host responses after intestinal transplantation. Sequenced by immunoSEQ multiplex PCR; TCRdb stores in-frame clones only, minus some. The data hold about 90,000 clones, with just under 95% observed a single time. Antigen specificity for these receptors is unknown. Source: unstimulated CD4+ T cells sorted from spleen or lymph node cells, taken before intestinal transplant. The receptors come from a human donor who received an intestinal transplant.

The chain links TRBV9 to TRBJ2-1; D gene unclear. Trimming cost V 0 bases and J 4 bases, with 11 bases left between them. The CDR3 has 15 amino acids. CDR1 is SGDLS and CDR2 is YYNGEE in the germline V gene. The CDR3 spells CASSVALNRYNEQFF. The CDR3 DNA is TGTGCCAGCAGCGTAGCTCTTAATAGGTACAATGAGCAGTTCTTC.

The chain has TRBV6-4 and TRBJ2-3; 13 bases line up with TRBD2. Trimming at V came to 6 bases and at J to 3 bases, leaving 3 bases not matched to a gene. The CDR3 length is 15 residues. CDR1 and CDR2 (germline): MRHNA, SNTAGT. DNA of the CDR3: TGTGCCAGCAGGAAACTAGCGGGAGGGACAGATACGCAGTATTTT. Translated, it gives CASRKLAGGTDTQYF.